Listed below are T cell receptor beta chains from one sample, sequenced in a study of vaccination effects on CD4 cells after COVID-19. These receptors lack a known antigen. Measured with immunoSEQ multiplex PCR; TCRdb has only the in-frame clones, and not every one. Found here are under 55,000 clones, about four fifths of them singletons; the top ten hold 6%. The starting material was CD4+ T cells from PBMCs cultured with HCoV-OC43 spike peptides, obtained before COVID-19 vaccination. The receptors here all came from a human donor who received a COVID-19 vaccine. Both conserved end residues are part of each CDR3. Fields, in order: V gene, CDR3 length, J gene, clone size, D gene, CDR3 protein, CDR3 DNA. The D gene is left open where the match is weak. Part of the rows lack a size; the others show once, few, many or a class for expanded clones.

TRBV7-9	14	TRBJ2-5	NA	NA	CASSLFASGETQYF	TGTGCCAGCAGCTTATTCGCTTCAGGGGAGACCCAGTACTTC
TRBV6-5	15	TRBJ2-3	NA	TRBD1	CASGPGQGIYNTQYF	TGTGCCAGCGGCCCCGGACAGGGAATATATAATACGCAGTATTTT
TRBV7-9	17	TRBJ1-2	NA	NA	CASSLAGSARSDYGYTF	TGTGCCAGCAGCTTAGCGGGGTCCGCCCGATCTGACTATGGCTACACCTTC
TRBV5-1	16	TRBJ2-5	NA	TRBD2	CASSSGLAGDQETQYF	TGCGCCAGCAGTTCAGGACTAGCGGGGGACCAAGAGACCCAGTACTTC
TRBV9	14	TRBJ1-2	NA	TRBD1	CASSAGQGVYGYTF	TGTGCCAGCAGCGCCGGACAGGGGGTATACGGCTACACCTTC
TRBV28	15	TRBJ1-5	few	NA	CASSSITGYNQPQHF	TGTGCCAGCAGTTCCATCACAGGTTACAATCAGCCCCAGCATTTT
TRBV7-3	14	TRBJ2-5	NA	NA	CASSLTTNQETQYF	TGTGCCAGCAGCTTAACGACAAACCAAGAGACCCAGTACTTC
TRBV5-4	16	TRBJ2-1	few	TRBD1	CASSLAETRDSGEQFF	TGTGCCAGCAGCTTGGCCGAGACCCGGGACAGTGGTGAGCAGTTCTTC
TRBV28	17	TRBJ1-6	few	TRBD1	CASRSPLGQGVGSPLHF	TGTGCCAGCAGATCCCCATTGGGACAGGGAGTAGGGTCACCCCTCCACTTT
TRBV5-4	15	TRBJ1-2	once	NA	CASSLDDRKNYGYTF	TGTGCCAGCAGCCTGGATGACAGGAAAAACTATGGCTACACCTTC
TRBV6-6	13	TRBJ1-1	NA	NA	CASSYLRGTEAFF	TGTGCCAGCAGTTACCTCAGGGGCACTGAAGCTTTCTTT